This paragraph covers one T cell receptor beta chain sequence. Its antigen is undetermined. These data come from a study of shared clonotypes between healthy human individuals. Per the original methods: ImmunoSEQ junction-only sequences lacked quality scores, so their filtering differed. The assay was immunoSEQ multiplex PCR, and TCRdb's table has in-frame clones only and misses some. The V and J calls and clone size were taken over from that table, and D and trimming were inferred from the DNA. The data hold 600,000 to 700,000 clones, with 60% to 75% observed a single time. Study results and caveats: Rarefaction revealed incomplete sorted-subset sequencing despite large depth. In having few donors, the study represented limited genetic and exposure-history diversity. Non-shared clonotypes were found to have lower generation probabilities than the clonotypes that were shared by all four of the sorted-subset donors.

Germline V gene sequence: CDR1 SEHNR, CDR2 FQNEAQ (reference sequence). This CDR3 is built from 15 residues. With 4 bases removed from V and 0 bases from J, the gap between germline ends came to 11 bases. Sequences were obtained from memory CD4+ T cells sorted from blood. Subset of the sample: CD45RA-negative fraction. The chain joins TRBV7-9 to TRBJ2-3, with a possible D match to TRBD2 (6 bases). The clonotype originates from a woman in her twenties or thirties in good health. The CDR3 reads CASSSDSGSTDTQYF. The CDR3 nucleotides are TGTGCCAGCAGCTCCGACAGCGGGAGCACAGATACGCAGTATTTT.